The 30 T cell receptor beta chains given below trace back to one sample, sequenced in a study of shared clonotypes between healthy human individuals. The data were produced by immunoSEQ multiplex PCR, yet TCRdb's version contains in-frame clones alone and is incomplete. Of 2 million to 2.5 million clones detected, approximately 93% appear once; the ten largest clones hold about 0.37%. The sequenced sample consisted of naive CD4+ T cells from PBMCs. The subset was: CD45RA+ positively selected. The receptors stem from a man between 18 and 29 years old in good health. Some clones in this sample may be carry-over from other donors' samples.

The gene calls are TRBV29-1 and TRBJ1-6; 8 bases match TRBD1. This CDR3 spans 13 amino acids. V shed 7 bases and J 7 bases; nucleotides not matched to a gene: 6. Germline values: CDR1 SQVTM, CDR2 ANQGSEA. CDR3 protein: CSAQDRENSPLHF. The CDR3 DNA sequence: TGCAGCGCACAGGACAGGGAAAATTCACCCCTCCACTTT.

The chain couples TRBV18 to TRBJ2-1; the match to TRBD2 covers 11 bases. The CDR3 sequence is 16 residues long. Looked up from germline, CDR1 is KGHSH and CDR2 is LQKENI. After removal of 0 bases from V and 9 bases from J, the junction contained 7 bases not matched to a gene. The CDR3 DNA is TGTGCCAGCTCACCACCTAGCGGGAGGGCCTCTGGTGAGCAGTTCTTC. Translating gives CASSPPSGRASGEQFF.

The chain recombines TRBV28 with TRBJ1-1; possible D gene TRBD1, 5 bases. This CDR3 spans 12 amino acids. The germline V gene encodes CDR1 MDHEN and CDR2 SYDVKM. The ends were cut back, 6 bases at V and 7 bases at J, with 12 bases in the middle. The CDR3: CASRRQKSEAFF. In DNA form, the CDR3 reads TGTGCCAGCAGACGACAGAAAAGTGAAGCTTTCTTT.

DNA of the CDR3: TGCAGCTCCGTGCCCCAGGGTGGCTATGGCTACACCTTC. Translated: CSSVPQGGYGYTF. The chain joins TRBV29-1 to TRBJ1-2, with D possibly TRBD1 on 5 matching bases. The CDR3 is made up of 13 amino acids. CDR1 is SQVTM and CDR2 is ANQGSEA in the germline V gene. The V gene lost 8 bases and the J gene lost 4 bases, with 17 bases spanning the gap.

V usage is TRBV28 and J usage is TRBJ2-7; TRBD1 or TRBD2 may be the D gene (5 bases each). Trimming pared 3 bases from V and 0 bases from J, leaving 12 bases between. Germline assignment: CDR1 MDHEN and CDR2 SYDVKM. CDR3 length equals 15 residues. The chain's CDR3 is CASSLGRAFSYEQYF. CDR3 sequence (DNA): TGTGCCAGCAGTTTGGGGCGGGCTTTCTCCTACGAGCAGTACTTC.

The chain couples TRBV7-9 to TRBJ1-1; 11 nucleotides agree with TRBD1. Germline V CDR1 and CDR2: SEHNR, FQNEAQ (reference sequence). CDR3 length: 17 amino acids. V was pared by 1 base and J by 8 bases, with 12 bases of the junction left unmatched. CDR3 DNA: TGTGCCAGCAGCTTAGATCCCGGGACAGGGGGGATTACGGAAGCTTTCTTT. This gives the protein CASSLDPGTGGITEAFF. Supplemented by reference TRBV7-9 and TRBJ1-1, the full variable domain reads DTGVSQNPRHKITKRGQNVTFRCDPISEHNRLYWYRQTLGQGPEFLTYFQNEAQLEKSRLLSDRFSAERPKGSFSTLEIQRTEQGDSAMYLCASSLDPGTGGITEAFFGQGTRLTVV.

Notes on this clone: This CDR3 is also generated by other DNA sequences in the sample. The chain carries TRBV2 and TRBJ2-1; D gene unclear. Germline V gives CDR1 SNHLY, CDR2 FYNNEI. V was trimmed by 5 bases and J by 0 bases, leaving 5 bases between them. The CDR3 length is 13 residues. The CDR3 region has the DNA TGTGCCAGCAGTCCGAGCTCCTACAATGAGCAGTTCTTC. Residues: CASSPSSYNEQFF.

The chain couples TRBV28 to TRBJ1-6, with D uncertain. Trimming took off 6 bases at V and 7 bases at J, with 10 bases between the two ends. CDR3 length equals 13 residues. Germline V gene lookup returns CDR1 MDHEN and CDR2 SYDVKM. CDR3 nucleotides: TGTGCCAGCAGCAGGAGGGAGAATTCACCCCTCCACTTT. Translating it yields CASSRRENSPLHF.

This sequence joins TRBV19 and TRBJ1-1; perhaps TRBD1 as D (6 bases). The V and J ends lost 4 bases and 0 bases respectively, with 12 bases between them. Germline V CDR1 and CDR2: LNHDA, SQIVND (reference sequence). This CDR3 contains 15 residues. The CDR3 region has the DNA TGTGCCAGTAGTAGCGGACAGACAATGAACACTGAAGCTTTCTTT. Its protein product is CASSSGQTMNTEAFF.

For this clone: This specimen includes other DNA sequences encoding the same CDR3. The chain employs TRBV30 and TRBJ2-7; tentative D call: TRBD2 (7 bases). The CDR3 extends over 14 amino acids. V lost 0 bases, J lost 4 bases, and 13 bases lay in between. CDR1 and CDR2 from the germline V gene are GTSNPN and SVGIG (reference sequence). The CDR3 DNA sequence: TGTGCCTGGAGTGTTGGGGGGGCTGGGTACGAGCAGTACTTC. Protein: CAWSVGGAGYEQYF.

The rearrangement links TRBV11-3 to TRBJ1-1, with D possibly TRBD1 on 5 matching bases. V was pared by 5 bases and J by 1 base, with 11 bases between. Germline V gives CDR1 SGHNT, CDR2 YENEEA. This CDR3 has 14 residues. The CDR3 loop is CASSPMGGNTEAFF. In nucleotides, the CDR3 is TGTGCCAGCAGCCCAATGGGGGGGAACACTGAAGCTTTCTTT.

The chain is built from TRBV9 and TRBJ2-2; TRBD2 matches 15 bases. With 3 bases clipped from V and 2 bases from J, the junction kept 8 bases outside the gene matches. Germline V CDR1 and CDR2: SGDLS, YYNGEE. This CDR3 comprises 19 residues. The CDR3 DNA follows: TGTGCCAGCAGCGGGGGACTAGCGGGAGGCCTGTTAAACACCGGGGAGCTGTTTTTT. This gives the protein CASSGGLAGGLLNTGELFF.

This sequence joins TRBV7-2 and TRBJ2-5; TRBD2 agrees at 8 bases. Per the germline V gene, CDR1 is SGHTA and CDR2 is FQGNSA. J gave up 5 bases and V 1 base, and 15 bases lay outside the gene matches. The CDR3 is 18 amino acids. CDR3 sequence: CASSLGSSGLPGGETQYF. In DNA, the CDR3 is TGTGCCAGCAGCTTAGGCTCTAGCGGGCTCCCCGGGGGGGAGACCCAGTACTTC.

V usage is TRBV2 and J usage is TRBJ1-3, with D uncertain. This CDR3 is 13 amino acids long. The germline CDR1 and CDR2 sequences are SNHLY and FYNNEI. Trimming left V 8 bases short and J 0 bases short, with 8 bases between. The CDR3 loop reads CASGPFSGNTIYF. The CDR3 region has the DNA TGTGCCAGCGGTCCCTTCTCTGGAAACACCATATATTTT.

V usage is TRBV7-8 and J usage is TRBJ2-1; the match to TRBD2 covers 7 bases. Germline trimming cut 8 bases from V and 2 bases from J; bases unmatched to any gene: 9. Per the germline V gene, CDR1 is SGHVS and CDR2 is FQNEAQ. This CDR3 has 15 amino acids. For the CDR3, the DNA is TGTGCCAGCTTGGGGCGGGAGTCCCCCTACAATGAGCAGTTCTTC. Translating gives CASLGRESPYNEQFF.

Of note for this clone: This CDR3 is also generated by other DNA sequences in the sample. This chain joins TRBV7-3 and TRBJ2-7, with 8 positions matching TRBD2. Germline V gene data show CDR1 as SGHTA and CDR2 as FQGTGA. J lost 3 bases, V lost 5 bases, and 3 bases had no gene match. The CDR3 sequence is 13 residues long. The CDR3 loop is CASSPSGSYEQYF. In DNA, the CDR3 is TGTGCCAGCAGCCCCAGCGGGAGCTACGAGCAGTACTTC.

J is TRBJ2-3 and V is TRBV11-2; 7 nucleotides match TRBD1. The CDR3 has 14 amino acids. J gave up 5 bases and V 5 bases, and 7 bases lay outside the gene matches. Germline V gene lookup returns CDR1 SGHAT and CDR2 FQNNGV. For the CDR3, the DNA is TGTGCCAGCAGCATGGACAGGACGGGAGATACGCAGTATTTT. This gives the protein CASSMDRTGDTQYF.

J is TRBJ2-1 and V is TRBV11-2; 10 bases match TRBD2. This CDR3 has 16 amino acids. V trimming: 5 bases; J trimming: 0 bases; junction bases outside the gene matches: 4. The germline gives CDR1 SGHAT, CDR2 FQNNGV. The CDR3 here is CASSLGTSASYNEQFF. DNA of the CDR3: TGTGCCAGCAGCCTCGGGACTAGCGCCTCCTACAATGAGCAGTTCTTC. Together with reference TRBV11-2 and TRBJ2-1, the CDR3 gives the full variable domain: EAGVAQSPRYKIIEKRQSVAFWCNPISGHATLYWYQQILGQGPKLLIQFQNNGVVDDSQLPKDRFSAERLKGVDSTLKIQPAKLEDSAVYLCASSLGTSASYNEQFFGPGTRLTVL.

The genes are TRBV2 and TRBJ1-3; D is unclear. Trimming took 3 bases from V and 3 from J, leaving 9 bases between them. The CDR3 totals 14 residues. Germline V lookup: CDR1 SNHLY, CDR2 FYNNEI. CDR3 amino acids: CASSESWGGNTIYF. CDR3 bases: TGTGCCAGCAGTGAGTCATGGGGTGGAAACACCATATATTTT.

The chain links TRBV28 to TRBJ1-4, with D perhaps matching TRBD1 (6 bases). The germline V gene has CDR1 MDHEN and CDR2 SYDVKM. With 5 bases removed from V and 0 bases from J, the gap between germline ends came to 16 bases. This CDR3 spans 17 amino acids. The chain's CDR3 is CASSPPRWTATNEKLFF. DNA for the CDR3: TGTGCCAGCAGTCCACCGAGATGGACAGCAACTAATGAAAAACTGTTTTTT. The full variable domain, its missing parts supplied by reference TRBV28 and TRBJ1-4, is DVKVTQSSRYLVKRTGEKVFLECVQDMDHENMFWYRQDPGLGLRLIYFSYDVKMKEKGDIPEGYSVSREKKERFSLILESASTNQTSMYLCASSPPRWTATNEKLFFGSGTQLSVL.

The rearrangement links TRBV11-2 to TRBJ2-5; 8 bases align to TRBD2. Germline trimming cut 1 base from V and 5 bases from J; bases unmatched to any gene: 6. This CDR3 is built from 15 residues. Germline assignment: CDR1 SGHAT and CDR2 FQNNGV. Here the CDR3 reads CASSLVGRGRETQYF. In DNA, the CDR3 is TGTGCCAGCAGCTTAGTCGGGAGGGGACGGGAGACCCAGTACTTC.

This clone was found once. V and J are TRBV7-9 and TRBJ2-2; TRBD1 aligns across 7 bases. CDR3 length: 14 amino acids. Germline loops: CDR1 SEHNR, CDR2 FQNEAQ (reference sequence). The CDR3 region is CAETGTANTGELFF. The DNA for the CDR3 is TGTGCAGAAACCGGGACAGCGAACACCGGGGAGCTGTTTTTT.

A single count supports this clone. The rearrangement links TRBV6-1 to TRBJ2-5, with a weak D call TRBD2 (5 bases). V lost 5 bases, J lost 5 bases, and 15 bases lay in between. Germline values: CDR1 MNHNS, CDR2 SASEGT. The CDR3 sequence is 14 residues long. In nucleotides, the CDR3 is TGTGCCAGCAGTCCCCAGACCCGAGGGGAGACCCAGTACTTC. This sequence encodes CASSPQTRGETQYF.

The chain combines TRBV29-1 with TRBJ2-3; perhaps TRBD1 as D (6 bases). This CDR3 is 13 amino acids long. V was clipped by 6 bases and J by 2 bases, with 12 bases between them. In germline, CDR1 is SQVTM, CDR2 ANQGSEA. CDR3 residues: CSVRQALTDTQYF. The CDR3, as DNA: TGCAGCGTCCGACAGGCGCTCACAGATACGCAGTATTTT.

The genes are TRBV2 and TRBJ1-6; 7 nucleotides line up with TRBD1. Germline lookup yields CDR1 SNHLY and CDR2 FYNNEI. The CDR3 covers 15 residues. V shed 3 bases and J 12 bases; nucleotides not matched to a gene: 11. CDR3 protein: CASSDRDSRGGPLHF. In DNA, the CDR3 is TGTGCCAGCAGTGACCGGGACAGCCGGGGAGGACCCCTCCACTTT. Using reference TRBV2 and TRBJ1-6 for the parts outside the CDR3, the full variable domain is EPEVTQTPSHQVTQMGQEVILRCVPISNHLYFYWYRQILGQKVEFLVSFYNNEISEKSEIFDDQFSVERPDGSNFTLKIRSTKLEDSAMYFCASSDRDSRGGPLHFGNGTRLTVT.

CDR3 in DNA: TGTGCCAGCAGTACACCGGGACACGTCGGTGGCTACACCTTC. Its translation is CASSTPGHVGGYTF. The chain is built from TRBV5-4 and TRBJ1-2; D might be TRBD1 (6 bases). Germline V gene sequence: CDR1 SGHNT, CDR2 YYREEE (reference sequence). Between the trimmed V and J ends, which lost 5 bases and 7 bases, there was a span of 18 bases. The CDR3 covers 14 residues.

The V and J genes are TRBV5-1 and TRBJ1-1; D uncertain. Trimming left V 0 bases short and J 5 bases short, with 14 bases between. Germline V CDR1 and CDR2: SGHRS, YFSETQ. CDR3 length: 15 residues. The CDR3 region has the DNA TGCGCCAGCAGCTTGGAGTGTTGTCTTCGGACTGAAGCTTTCTTT. Translated: CASSLECCLRTEAFF.

This sequence joins TRBV12-5 and TRBJ1-4; D might be TRBD1 (5 bases). Trimming took off 0 bases at V and 0 bases at J, with 17 bases between the two ends. CDR3 length: 19 amino acids. Germline V gene lookup returns CDR1 LGHNT and CDR2 FRNRAP. The CDR3 sequence: CASGLVPGVLIATNEKLFF. DNA of the CDR3: TGTGCTAGTGGTTTGGTACCGGGGGTGTTAATCGCAACTAATGAAAAACTGTTTTTT.

The chain employs TRBV2 and TRBJ2-2; unclear D gene. CDR3 length: 13 amino acids. Per the germline V gene, CDR1 is SNHLY and CDR2 is FYNNEI. Trimming removed 4 bases at V and 1 base at J, with 4 bases between. The CDR3 nucleotides read TGTGCCAGCAGTGCCCAGAACACCGGGGAGCTGTTTTTT. This sequence encodes CASSAQNTGELFF.

V gene TRBV19 combines with J gene TRBJ1-5; 8 bases match TRBD1. CDR3 size: 14 residues. Trimming took 1 base from V and 6 from J; bases not matched to a gene: 2. CDR1 is LNHDA, CDR2 SQIVND, per germline (reference sequence). The CDR3 bases are TGTGCCAGTAGTATAGCAGGGGGCGGTCAGCCCCAGCATTTT. Amino acids: CASSIAGGGQPQHF.